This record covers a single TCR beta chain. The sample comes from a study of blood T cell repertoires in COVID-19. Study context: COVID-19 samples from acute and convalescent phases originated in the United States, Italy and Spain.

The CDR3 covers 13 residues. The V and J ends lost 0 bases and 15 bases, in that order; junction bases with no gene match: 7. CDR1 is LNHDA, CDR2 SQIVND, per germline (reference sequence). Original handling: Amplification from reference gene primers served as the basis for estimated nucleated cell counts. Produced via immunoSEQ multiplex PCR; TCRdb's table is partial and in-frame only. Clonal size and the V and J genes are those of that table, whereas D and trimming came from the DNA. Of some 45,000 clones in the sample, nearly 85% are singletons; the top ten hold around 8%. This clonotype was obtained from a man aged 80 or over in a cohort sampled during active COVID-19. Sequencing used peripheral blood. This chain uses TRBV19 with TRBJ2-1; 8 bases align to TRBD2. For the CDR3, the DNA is TGTGCCAGTAGTATAGACCTAATAGCGGGGTTGTTCTTC. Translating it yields CASSIDLIAGLFF.